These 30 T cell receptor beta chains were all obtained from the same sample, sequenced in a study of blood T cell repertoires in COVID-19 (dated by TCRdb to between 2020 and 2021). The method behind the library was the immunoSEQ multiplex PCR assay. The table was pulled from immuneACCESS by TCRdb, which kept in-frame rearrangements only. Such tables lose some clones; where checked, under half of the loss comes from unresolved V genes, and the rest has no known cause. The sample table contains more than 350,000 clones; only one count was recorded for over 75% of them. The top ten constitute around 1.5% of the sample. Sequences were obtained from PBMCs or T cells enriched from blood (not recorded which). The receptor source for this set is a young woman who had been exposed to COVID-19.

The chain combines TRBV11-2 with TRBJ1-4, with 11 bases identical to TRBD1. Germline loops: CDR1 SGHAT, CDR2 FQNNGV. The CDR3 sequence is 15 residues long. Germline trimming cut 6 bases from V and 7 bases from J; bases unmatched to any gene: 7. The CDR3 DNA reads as TGTGCCAGCAGTCGGACAGGGGGCGGAGGTGAAAAACTGTTTTTT. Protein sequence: CASSRTGGGGEKLFF.

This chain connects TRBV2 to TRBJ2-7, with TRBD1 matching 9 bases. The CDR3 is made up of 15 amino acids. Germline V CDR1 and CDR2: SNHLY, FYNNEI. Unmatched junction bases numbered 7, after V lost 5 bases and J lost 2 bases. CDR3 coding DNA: TGTGCCAGCAGTTATGGACAGGGGCGGACCTACGAGCAGTACTTC. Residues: CASSYGQGRTYEQYF.

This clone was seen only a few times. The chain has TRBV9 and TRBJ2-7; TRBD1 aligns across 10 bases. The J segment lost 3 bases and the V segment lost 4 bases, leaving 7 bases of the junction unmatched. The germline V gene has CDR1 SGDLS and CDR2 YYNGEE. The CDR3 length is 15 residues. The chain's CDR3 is CASSPRDRGNYEQYF. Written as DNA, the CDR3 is TGTGCCAGCAGCCCCCGGGACAGGGGAAACTACGAGCAGTACTTC.

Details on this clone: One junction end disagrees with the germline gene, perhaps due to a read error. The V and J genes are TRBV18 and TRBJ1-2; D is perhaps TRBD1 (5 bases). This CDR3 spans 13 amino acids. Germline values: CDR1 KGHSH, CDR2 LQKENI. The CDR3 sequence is CASSRGVSDGYIF. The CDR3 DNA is TGTGCCAGCTCACGGGGCGTCTCGGATGGCTACATCTTC.

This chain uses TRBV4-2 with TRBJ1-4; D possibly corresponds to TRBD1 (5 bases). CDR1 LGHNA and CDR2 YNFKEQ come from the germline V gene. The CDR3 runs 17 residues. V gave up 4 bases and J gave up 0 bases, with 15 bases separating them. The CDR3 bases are TGTGCCAGCAGCCTCGGGGGGTTAAGCACAACTAATGAAAAACTGTTTTTT. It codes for CASSLGGLSTTNEKLFF.

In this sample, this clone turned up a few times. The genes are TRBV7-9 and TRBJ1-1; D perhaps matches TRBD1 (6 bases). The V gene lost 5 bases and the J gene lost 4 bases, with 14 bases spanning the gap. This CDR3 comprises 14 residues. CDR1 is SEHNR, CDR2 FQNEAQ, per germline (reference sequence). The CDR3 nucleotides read TGTGCCAGCAGCCTCAAGGGGGTGAGCACTGAAGCTTTCTTT. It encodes CASSLKGVSTEAFF.

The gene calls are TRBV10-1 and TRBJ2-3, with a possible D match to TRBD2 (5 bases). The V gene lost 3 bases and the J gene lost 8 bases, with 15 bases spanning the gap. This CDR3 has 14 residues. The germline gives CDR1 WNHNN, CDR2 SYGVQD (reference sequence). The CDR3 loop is CASSDFLGVSTQYF. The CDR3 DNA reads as TGCGCCAGCAGTGACTTTTTGGGAGTTTCTACGCAGTATTTT.

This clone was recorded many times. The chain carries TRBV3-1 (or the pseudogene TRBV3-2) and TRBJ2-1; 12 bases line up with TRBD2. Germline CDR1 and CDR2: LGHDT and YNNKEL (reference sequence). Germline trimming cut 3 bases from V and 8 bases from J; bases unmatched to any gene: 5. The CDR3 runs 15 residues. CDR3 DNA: TGTGCCAGCAGCCAGGGGCTAGCGGGAGGGTATGAGCAGTTCTTC. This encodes CASSQGLAGGYEQFF.

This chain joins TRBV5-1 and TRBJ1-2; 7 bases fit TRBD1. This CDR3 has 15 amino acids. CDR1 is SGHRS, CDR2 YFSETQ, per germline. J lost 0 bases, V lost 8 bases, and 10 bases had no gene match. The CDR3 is CASSKEGAANYGYTF. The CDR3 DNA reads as TGCGCCAGTTCCAAGGAGGGGGCAGCTAACTATGGCTACACCTTC.

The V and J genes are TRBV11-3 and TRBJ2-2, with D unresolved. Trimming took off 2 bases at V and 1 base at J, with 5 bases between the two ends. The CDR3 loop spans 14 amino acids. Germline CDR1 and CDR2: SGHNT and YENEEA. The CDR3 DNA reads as TGTGCCAGCAGCTTAACCGGGAACACCGGGGAGCTGTTTTTT. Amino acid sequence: CASSLTGNTGELFF.

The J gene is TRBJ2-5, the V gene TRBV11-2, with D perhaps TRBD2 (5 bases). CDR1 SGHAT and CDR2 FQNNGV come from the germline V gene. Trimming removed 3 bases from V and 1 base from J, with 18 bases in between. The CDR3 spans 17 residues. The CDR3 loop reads CASSLPTSRPPQETQYF. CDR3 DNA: TGTGCCAGCAGCTTGCCCACTAGTCGTCCCCCCCAAGAGACCCAGTACTTC.

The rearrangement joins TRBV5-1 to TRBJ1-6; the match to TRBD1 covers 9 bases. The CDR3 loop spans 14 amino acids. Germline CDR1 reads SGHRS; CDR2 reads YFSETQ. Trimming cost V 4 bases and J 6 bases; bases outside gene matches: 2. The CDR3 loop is CASSPQGANSPLHF. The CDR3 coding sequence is TGCGCCAGCAGCCCACAGGGGGCTAATTCACCCCTCCACTTT.

Here the CDR3 DNA reads TGTGCCAGCTCACCACGAGAACAGGGGGCCAACACTGAAGCTTTCTTT. Protein: CASSPREQGANTEAFF. This chain connects TRBV18 to TRBJ1-1; TRBD1 agrees at 9 bases. V lost 1 base, J lost 2 bases, and 5 bases stayed unmatched. CDR3 size: 16 residues. CDR1 is KGHSH, CDR2 LQKENI, per germline.

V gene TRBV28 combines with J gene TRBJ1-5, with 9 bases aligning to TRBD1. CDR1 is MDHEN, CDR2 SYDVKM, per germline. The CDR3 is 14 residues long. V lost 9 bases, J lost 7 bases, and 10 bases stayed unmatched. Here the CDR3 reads CASFSTGGDQPQHF. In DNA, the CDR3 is TGTGCCAGTTTCTCGACAGGGGGAGACCAGCCCCAGCATTTT.

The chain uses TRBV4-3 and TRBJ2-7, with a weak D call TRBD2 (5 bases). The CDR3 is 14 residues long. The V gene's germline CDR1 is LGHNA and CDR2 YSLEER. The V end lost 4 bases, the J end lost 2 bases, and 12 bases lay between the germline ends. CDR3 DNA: TGCGCCAGCAGCCCGTCAAGCGGCCCCTACGAGCAGTACTTC. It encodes CASSPSSGPYEQYF.

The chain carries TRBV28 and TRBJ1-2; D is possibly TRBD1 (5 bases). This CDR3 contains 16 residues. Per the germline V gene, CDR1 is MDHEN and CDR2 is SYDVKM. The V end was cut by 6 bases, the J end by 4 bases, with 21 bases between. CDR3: CASSQFRQGTIYGYTF. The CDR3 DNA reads TGTGCCAGCAGCCAGTTCCGGCAGGGAACGATCTATGGCTACACCTTC.

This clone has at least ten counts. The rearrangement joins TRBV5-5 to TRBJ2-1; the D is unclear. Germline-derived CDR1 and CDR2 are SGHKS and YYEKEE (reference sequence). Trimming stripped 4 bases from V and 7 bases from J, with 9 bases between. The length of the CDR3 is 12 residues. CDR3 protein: CASSPKENEQFF. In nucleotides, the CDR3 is TGTGCCAGCAGCCCCAAGGAGAATGAGCAGTTCTTC.

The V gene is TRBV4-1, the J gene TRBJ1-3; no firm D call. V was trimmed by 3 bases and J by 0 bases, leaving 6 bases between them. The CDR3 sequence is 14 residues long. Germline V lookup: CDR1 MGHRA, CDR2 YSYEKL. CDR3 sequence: CASSHAYSGNTIYF. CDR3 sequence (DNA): TGCGCCAGCAGCCACGCGTACTCTGGAAACACCATATATTTT.

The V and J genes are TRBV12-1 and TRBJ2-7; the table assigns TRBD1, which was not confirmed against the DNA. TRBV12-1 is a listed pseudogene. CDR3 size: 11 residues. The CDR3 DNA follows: TGTGCCAGCAGCCACCGGACAGGGCAGTACTTC. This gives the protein CASSHRTGQYF.

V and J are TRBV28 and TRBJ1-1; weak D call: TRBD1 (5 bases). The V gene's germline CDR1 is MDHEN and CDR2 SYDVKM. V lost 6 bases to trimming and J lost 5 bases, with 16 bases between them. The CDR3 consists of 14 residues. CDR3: CASSRGDVGTEAFF. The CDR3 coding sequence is TGTGCCAGCAGCCGGGGGGACGTGGGGACTGAAGCTTTCTTT. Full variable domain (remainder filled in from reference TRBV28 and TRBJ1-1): DVKVTQSSRYLVKRTGEKVFLECVQDMDHENMFWYRQDPGLGLRLIYFSYDVKMKEKGDIPEGYSVSREKKERFSLILESASTNQTSMYLCASSRGDVGTEAFFGQGTRLTVV.

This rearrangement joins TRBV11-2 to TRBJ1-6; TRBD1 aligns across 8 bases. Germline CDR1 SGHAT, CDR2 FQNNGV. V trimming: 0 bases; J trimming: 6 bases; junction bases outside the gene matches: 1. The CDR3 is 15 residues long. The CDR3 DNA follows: TGTGCCAGCAGCTTAGAGACAGGGGTTAATTCACCCCTCCACTTT. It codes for CASSLETGVNSPLHF.

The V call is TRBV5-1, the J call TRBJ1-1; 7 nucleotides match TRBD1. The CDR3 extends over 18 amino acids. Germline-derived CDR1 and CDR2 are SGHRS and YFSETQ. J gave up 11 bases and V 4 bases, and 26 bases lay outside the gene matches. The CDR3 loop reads CASSLPLGLGNTGVAAFF. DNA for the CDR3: TGCGCCAGCAGCCTCCCTCTCGGCCTAGGGAATACAGGGGTCGCGGCTTTCTTT.

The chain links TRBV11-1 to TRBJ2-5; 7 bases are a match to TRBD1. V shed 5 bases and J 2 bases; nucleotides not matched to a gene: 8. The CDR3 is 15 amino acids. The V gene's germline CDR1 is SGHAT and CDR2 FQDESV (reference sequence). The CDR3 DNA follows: TGTGCCAGCAGCGCAGCCCACAGGGGACAAGAGACCCAGTACTTC. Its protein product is CASSAAHRGQETQYF.

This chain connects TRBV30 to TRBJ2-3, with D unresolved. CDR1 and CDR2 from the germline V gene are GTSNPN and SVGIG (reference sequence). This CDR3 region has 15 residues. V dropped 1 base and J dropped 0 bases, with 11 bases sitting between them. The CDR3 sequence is CAWSASYSSTDTQYF. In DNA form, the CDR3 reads TGTGCCTGGAGTGCCTCCTATTCGAGCACAGATACGCAGTATTTT.

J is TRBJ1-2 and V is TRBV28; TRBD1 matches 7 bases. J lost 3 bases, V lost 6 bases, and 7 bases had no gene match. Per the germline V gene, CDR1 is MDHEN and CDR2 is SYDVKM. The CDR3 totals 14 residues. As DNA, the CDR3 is TGTGCCAGCAGCAAGGGCAGGGGGTACTATGGCTACACCTTC. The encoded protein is CASSKGRGYYGYTF.

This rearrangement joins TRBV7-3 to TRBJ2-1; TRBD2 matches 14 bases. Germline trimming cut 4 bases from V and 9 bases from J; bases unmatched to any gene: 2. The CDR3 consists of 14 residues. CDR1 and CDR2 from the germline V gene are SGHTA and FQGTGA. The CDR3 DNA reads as TGTGCCAGCAGCTCGACTAGCGGGGGGGCTGAGCAGTTCTTC. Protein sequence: CASSSTSGGAEQFF.

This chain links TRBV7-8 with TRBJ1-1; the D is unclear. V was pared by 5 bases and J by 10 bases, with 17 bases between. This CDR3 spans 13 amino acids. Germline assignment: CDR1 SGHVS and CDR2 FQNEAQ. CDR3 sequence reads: CASSASTAAAAFF. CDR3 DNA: TGTGCCAGCAGCGCATCGACGGCCGCGGCAGCTTTCTTT.

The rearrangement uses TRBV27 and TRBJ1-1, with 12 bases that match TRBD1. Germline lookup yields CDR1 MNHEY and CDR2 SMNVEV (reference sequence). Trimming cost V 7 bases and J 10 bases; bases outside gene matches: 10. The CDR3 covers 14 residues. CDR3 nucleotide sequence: TGTGCCAGCACCCTTGGGGGACAGGGGGCGCGAGCTTTCTTT. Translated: CASTLGGQGARAFF.

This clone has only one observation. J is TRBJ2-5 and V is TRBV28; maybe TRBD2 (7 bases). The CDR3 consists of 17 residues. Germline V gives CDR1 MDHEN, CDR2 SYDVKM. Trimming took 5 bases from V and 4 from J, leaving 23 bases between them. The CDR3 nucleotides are TGTGCCAGCAGTATTTATGATTCGGGGGGCGAGAGAGAGACCCAGTACTTC. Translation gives CASSIYDSGGERETQYF. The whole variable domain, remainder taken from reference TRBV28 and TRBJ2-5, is DVKVTQSSRYLVKRTGEKVFLECVQDMDHENMFWYRQDPGLGLRLIYFSYDVKMKEKGDIPEGYSVSREKKERFSLILESASTNQTSMYLCASSIYDSGGERETQYFGPGTRLLVL.

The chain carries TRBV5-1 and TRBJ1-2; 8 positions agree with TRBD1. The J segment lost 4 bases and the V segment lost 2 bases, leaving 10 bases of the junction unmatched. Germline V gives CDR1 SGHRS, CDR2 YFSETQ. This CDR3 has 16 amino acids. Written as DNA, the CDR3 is TGCGCCAGCAGCTTACTACAGGGGGAGAGGGGCTATGGCTACACCTTC. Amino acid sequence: CASSLLQGERGYGYTF.